The 8 T cell receptor beta chains below all came from one sample that was sequenced in a study of Graves' ophthalmopathy and Graves' hyperthyroidism. TCR beta CDR3 amplification used RNA transcripts. HTBI primers primed a first-round RT-PCR, and a second-round multiplex PCR followed. TCRdb reprocessed the multiplex PCR reads via MiXCR and lists one record per CDR3 protein. The table includes about 25,000 distinct CDR3 sequences, approximately 48% detected once. Source material: peripheral blood. Receptor source: an adult woman with stable Graves' hyperthyroidism.

For this clonotype: It may be a read error: a sequence one base away is much more abundant. The chain uses TRBV28 and TRBJ1-2; 10 nucleotides align to TRBD1. The CDR3 consists of 16 residues. CDR1 and CDR2 from the germline V gene are MDHEN and SYDVKM. After removal of 2 bases from V and 8 bases from J, the junction contained 11 bases not matched to a gene. The CDR3 DNA follows: TGTGCCAGCAGTTTAATGACAGGGGGCTTTGAAAAGGGCTACACCTTC. Protein product: CASSLMTGGFEKGYTF.

This clonotype was detected a few times. V is TRBV10-3 and J is TRBJ1-2; a possible D gene is TRBD1 (6 bases). Between the trimmed V and J ends, which lost 7 bases and 6 bases, there was a span of 15 bases. Germline CDR1 reads ENHRY; CDR2 reads SYGVKD. This CDR3 is built from 13 residues. CDR3 nucleotides: TGTGCCATCACCCAGACAGGATCGGATGGCTACACCTTC. It translates to CAITQTGSDGYTF.

This clonotype was recorded a few times. V and J are TRBV6-5 and TRBJ1-2, with D perhaps matching TRBD1 (5 bases). In germline, CDR1 is MNHEY, CDR2 SVGAGI. The CDR3 consists of 13 residues. With 2 bases removed from V and 10 bases from J, the gap between germline ends came to 14 bases. DNA of the CDR3: TGTGCCAGCAGTTACGGGACTAGCGGATTCTACACCTTC. Protein sequence: CASSYGTSGFYTF.

This clonotype is deemed medium-sized. The chain links TRBV20-1 to TRBJ1-5, with TRBD1 as a possible D gene (6 bases). With 6 bases removed from V and 0 bases from J, the gap between germline ends came to 9 bases. The CDR3 spans 13 residues. Germline V CDR1 and CDR2: DFQATT, SNEGSKA (reference sequence). The CDR3 nucleotides are TGCAGTGCGCGACAGGATAGCAATCAGCCCCAGCATTTT. Its protein is CSARQDSNQPQHF.

By sample fraction, this clonotype is medium-sized. The chain joins TRBV20-1 to TRBJ1-6; D ambiguous. This CDR3 has 12 amino acids. Germline loops: CDR1 DFQATT, CDR2 SNEGSKA (reference sequence). V dropped 5 bases and J dropped 12 bases, with 14 bases sitting between them. The CDR3 region is CSAADYSGPLHF. CDR3 sequence (DNA): TGCAGTGCTGCGGACTACTCGGGACCCCTCCACTTT.

This clonotype was recorded at least ten times. This chain uses TRBV27 with TRBJ2-1, with TRBD2 matching over 8 bases. Germline V gene lookup returns CDR1 MNHEY and CDR2 SMNVEV (reference sequence). The junction had 6 bases not matched to a gene; V was cut back by 5 bases and J by 0 bases. The CDR3 is made up of 16 amino acids. The CDR3 region is CASSAQTSDSYNEQFF. CDR3 in DNA: TGTGCCAGCAGTGCACAGACTAGCGACTCCTACAATGAGCAGTTCTTC.

The V gene is TRBV25-1, the J gene TRBJ1-1; D remains ambiguous. Trimming removed 1 base at V and 13 bases at J, with 13 bases between. Germline loops: CDR1 MGHDK, CDR2 SYGVNS. The CDR3 totals 12 residues. The CDR3 is CASSESGPRFFF. CDR3 sequence (DNA): TGTGCCAGCAGTGAATCAGGCCCCCGGTTTTTCTTT. Filled out from reference TRBV25-1 and TRBJ1-1, the complete variable domain reads EADIYQTPRYLVIGTGKKITLECSQTMGHDKMYWYQQDPGMELHLIHYSYGVNSTEKGDLSSESTVSRIRTEHFPLTLESARPSHTSQYLCASSESGPRFFFGQGTRLTVV.

A few counts support this clonotype. This chain uses TRBV7-9 with TRBJ2-5, with D tentatively TRBD2 (5 bases). V shed 8 bases and J shed 4 bases, with 5 bases lying between them. In germline, CDR1 is SEHNR, CDR2 FQNEAQ (reference sequence). The CDR3 length is 10 residues. The CDR3 DNA follows: TGTGCCAGCGGAGGAGAGACCCAGTACTTC. This sequence encodes CASGGETQYF.